These 27 T cell receptor beta chains came from one sample sequenced in a study of blood T cell repertoires in COVID-19. The table came from immunoSEQ multiplex PCR; TCRdb's copy has only in-frame clones and leaves some out. Of about 210,000 clones detected, around 80% appear once; the ten largest clones hold approximately 2.9%. Material: peripheral blood. The source of these receptors is a man over 45 with active or convalescent COVID-19.

CDR3 residues: CASSQWTGEGGYTF. In DNA form, the CDR3 reads TGTGCCAGCAGCCAATGGACAGGGGAGGGCGGCTACACCTTC. The chain is built from TRBV14 and TRBJ1-2; 9 bases agree with TRBD1. Looked up from germline, CDR1 is SGHDN and CDR2 is FVKESK. CDR3 length: 14 residues. V was pared by 2 bases and J by 8 bases, with 6 bases of the junction left unmatched.

The genes are TRBV11-2 and TRBJ1-6, with 8 bases aligning to TRBD1. This CDR3 contains 16 residues. V dropped 4 bases and J dropped 7; count of bases not matched to a gene: 9. Germline lookup yields CDR1 SGHAT and CDR2 FQNNGV. The CDR3 sequence: CASSSRQGIGNSPLHF. The CDR3 bases are TGTGCCAGCAGCTCCAGACAGGGGATTGGGAATTCACCCCTCCACTTT.

The V call is TRBV28, the J call TRBJ2-7, with 7 bases matching TRBD1. CDR1 is MDHEN and CDR2 is SYDVKM in the germline V gene. The CDR3 covers 15 residues. Trimming at V came to 4 bases and at J to 4 bases, leaving 10 bases not matched to a gene. DNA for the CDR3: TGTGCCAGCAGTTCAACTCGACAGGGACGGTACGAGCAGTACTTC. Amino acid sequence: CASSSTRQGRYEQYF.

The V gene is TRBV18, the J gene TRBJ2-3, with 7 bases that match TRBD2. CDR1 is KGHSH, CDR2 LQKENI, per germline. J gave up 2 bases and V 3 bases, and 14 bases lay outside the gene matches. The CDR3 loop spans 18 amino acids. The CDR3 DNA reads TGTGCCAGCTCACCCAAGGTCGGGGGGATCCTATCCACAGATACGCAGTATTTT. Residues: CASSPKVGGILSTDTQYF. Looking up the rest from reference TRBV18 and TRBJ2-3 gives the full variable domain: NAGVMQNPRHLVRRRGQEARLRCSPMKGHSHVYWYRQLPEEGLKFMVYLQKENIIDESGMPKERFSAEFPKEGPSILRIQQVVRGDSAAYFCASSPKVGGILSTDTQYFGPGTRLTVL.

The rearrangement links TRBV19 to TRBJ2-3; no definite D call. The CDR3 spans 12 residues. Deletions cut 9 bases from V and 0 bases from J, with 7 bases between. The germline V gene encodes CDR1 LNHDA and CDR2 SQIVND (reference sequence). This CDR3 reads CASSGSTDTQYF. Here the CDR3 DNA reads TGTGCCAGCTCAGGTAGCACAGATACGCAGTATTTT.

The chain links TRBV5-5 to TRBJ1-5; 9 nucleotides agree with TRBD1. The CDR3 runs 16 residues. Germline V gene lookup returns CDR1 SGHKS and CDR2 YYEKEE (reference sequence). The trim removed 0 bases at V and 4 bases at J, leaving 5 bases unmatched. CDR3 DNA: TGTGCCAGCAGCTTGGCTGGGACAGGGCAGAATCAGCCCCAGCATTTT. Its translation is CASSLAGTGQNQPQHF.

The chain is built from TRBV19 and TRBJ2-1, with a tentative D call TRBD2 (5 bases). Germline lookup yields CDR1 LNHDA and CDR2 SQIVND (reference sequence). This CDR3 spans 15 amino acids. The germline V and J ends were trimmed by 6 bases and 2 bases, with 14 bases remaining between them. The CDR3 is CASSPAREPYNEQFF. CDR3 bases: TGTGCCAGTAGCCCGGCGAGGGAGCCCTACAATGAGCAGTTCTTC.

This chain links TRBV29-1 with TRBJ2-5; possibly TRBD2 for D (5 bases). Germline lookup yields CDR1 SQVTM and CDR2 ANQGSEA. Between the trimmed V and J ends, which lost 4 bases and 5 bases, there was a span of 17 bases. CDR3 length equals 14 residues. Here the CDR3 DNA reads TGCAGCGTTGGCCCCCGGGGTAGGGTGGAGACCCAGTACTTC. Encoded protein: CSVGPRGRVETQYF.

DNA for the CDR3: TGCGCCAGCAGCCAAGCCCCGGGACAGCGCACAGATACGCAGTATTTT. Translation: CASSQAPGQRTDTQYF. This chain connects TRBV4-3 to TRBJ2-3; 7 bases agree with TRBD1. The length of the CDR3 is 16 residues. Losses at the gene ends were 1 base for V and 1 base for J; bases not matched to a gene: 5. Germline CDR1 reads LGHNA; CDR2 reads YSLEER.

The J gene is TRBJ1-2, the V gene TRBV19; TRBD1 aligns across 8 bases. The CDR3 consists of 16 residues. The V segment lost 5 bases and the J segment 3 bases; nucleotides outside the gene matches: 11. The V gene's germline CDR1 is LNHDA and CDR2 SQIVND (reference sequence). In DNA form, the CDR3 reads TGTGCCAGTAGTCCACACAGGGGGGCACGGGACTATGGCTACACCTTC. It encodes CASSPHRGARDYGYTF.

The chain has TRBV7-2 and TRBJ2-7, with 9 bases that match TRBD1. This CDR3 has 15 residues. Germline values: CDR1 SGHTA, CDR2 FQGNSA. The J segment lost 3 bases and the V segment lost 1 base, leaving 4 bases of the junction unmatched. The CDR3 nucleotides read TGTGCCAGCAGCTTAGGACAGGGGGGAAACTACGAGCAGTACTTC. It encodes CASSLGQGGNYEQYF.

This chain connects TRBV3-1 (or the pseudogene TRBV3-2) to TRBJ1-1; D unresolved. Trimming left V 1 base short and J 0 bases short, with 6 bases between. There are 14 residues in the CDR3. Germline V gene sequence: CDR1 LGHDT, CDR2 YNNKEL (reference sequence). The CDR3 loop reads CASSQVGMNTEAFF. DNA for the CDR3: TGTGCCAGCAGCCAAGTGGGCATGAACACTGAAGCTTTCTTT.

The chain uses TRBV18 and TRBJ1-2; 10 bases align to TRBD1. The CDR3 loop spans 16 amino acids. Germline V gene lookup returns CDR1 KGHSH and CDR2 LQKENI. V shed 3 bases, J shed 7 bases, and the junction held 11 bases outside the gene matches. As DNA, the CDR3 is TGTGCCAGCTCACCTATCCCCGGGACAGGGGAAGGTGGCTACACCTTC. This encodes CASSPIPGTGEGGYTF.

This chain joins TRBV10-3 and TRBJ2-3; TRBD2 matches 8 bases. CDR3 size: 15 residues. Losses at the gene ends were 4 bases for V and 6 bases for J; bases not matched to a gene: 9. Germline loops: CDR1 ENHRY, CDR2 SYGVKD. The CDR3 coding sequence is TGTGCCATCAGTGTATCGGGAGGGTTGGGGGATACGCAGTATTTT. Translated, it gives CAISVSGGLGDTQYF.

The V gene is TRBV28, the J gene TRBJ2-7; 14 bases match TRBD2. J lost 4 bases, V lost 10 bases, and 12 bases had no gene match. The CDR3 contains 16 residues. The germline gives CDR1 MDHEN, CDR2 SYDVKM. The CDR3, as DNA: TGTGCCACCAATGAAGCCGGGACTAGCGGGAGATACGAGCAGTACTTC. Translating gives CATNEAGTSGRYEQYF.

This clone was picked up one time. The chain carries TRBV7-2 and TRBJ2-2, with 9 bases matching TRBD1. This CDR3 has 15 amino acids. V shed 3 bases and J 6 bases; nucleotides not matched to a gene: 5. Germline loops: CDR1 SGHTA, CDR2 FQGNSA. The CDR3, as DNA: TGTGCCAGCAGCTTGCGGACAGGGGCTGCCGGGGAGCTGTTTTTT. This gives the protein CASSLRTGAAGELFF.

This clone has a single count. The chain joins TRBV10-2 to TRBJ2-1; the match to TRBD2 covers 14 bases. The germline CDR1 and CDR2 sequences are WSHSY and SAAADI. This CDR3 has 17 residues. The ends lost 8 bases at V and 4 bases at J; junction bases unmatched: 10. This CDR3 is CASGGTSGRPTYNEQFF. The CDR3 region has the DNA TGCGCCAGCGGGGGGACTAGCGGGAGACCAACTTACAATGAGCAGTTCTTC.

The chain combines TRBV2 with TRBJ2-7, with 11 bases that match TRBD2. J was trimmed by 0 bases and V by 4 bases; bases with no gene match: 11. The germline gives CDR1 SNHLY, CDR2 FYNNEI. The CDR3 is 18 amino acids. In DNA, the CDR3 is TGTGCCAGCAGTGTGAGGCGGCTAGCGGGAGGATCCTCCTACGAGCAGTACTTC. Protein sequence: CASSVRRLAGGSSYEQYF. The full variable domain, rest sourced from reference TRBV2 and TRBJ2-7, is EPEVTQTPSHQVTQMGQEVILRCVPISNHLYFYWYRQILGQKVEFLVSFYNNEISEKSEIFDDQFSVERPDGSNFTLKIRSTKLEDSAMYFCASSVRRLAGGSSYEQYFGPGTRLTVT.

This clone was observed once. CDR3 loop: CASSQTGVNSPLHF. The CDR3 region has the DNA TGTGCCAGTAGTCAAACAGGGGTGAATTCACCCCTCCACTTT. J is TRBJ1-6 and V is TRBV19; 7 nucleotides agree with TRBD1. The germline gives CDR1 LNHDA, CDR2 SQIVND (reference sequence). With V trimmed by 5 bases and J by 7 bases, 5 bases remained unmatched. This CDR3 is 14 amino acids long.

The chain has TRBV19 and TRBJ1-4; perhaps TRBD1 as D (6 bases). V lost 6 bases and J 8 bases, leaving 13 bases between the germline ends. CDR3 length: 13 amino acids. Per germline, CDR1 LNHDA and CDR2 SQIVND (reference sequence). Written as DNA, the CDR3 is TGTGCCAGTAGCGAGAACAGGGCGGAAAAACTGTTTTTT. Protein: CASSENRAEKLFF.

The chain joins TRBV4-2 to TRBJ2-7, with 9 bases identical to TRBD2. The CDR3 runs to 16 residues. Germline CDR1 and CDR2: LGHNA and YNFKEQ. The trim removed 0 bases at V and 2 bases at J, leaving 5 bases unmatched. CDR3 sequence reads: CASSQDGVAGAYEQYF. The CDR3 DNA reads as TGTGCCAGCAGCCAAGATGGAGTAGCGGGGGCCTACGAGCAGTACTTC.

The chain has TRBV7-9 and TRBJ1-2, with a possible D match to TRBD1 (5 bases). Trimming cost V 11 bases and J 4 bases, with 17 bases left between them. Germline V gene sequence: CDR1 SEHNR, CDR2 FQNEAQ (reference sequence). CDR3 size: 13 residues. The CDR3 loop is CAAHLGVGYGYTF. CDR3 sequence (DNA): TGTGCCGCACACCTAGGGGTGGGCTATGGCTACACCTTC. The variable domain in full, completed from reference TRBV7-9 and TRBJ1-2, reads DTGVSQNPRHKITKRGQNVTFRCDPISEHNRLYWYRQTLGQGPEFLTYFQNEAQLEKSRLLSDRFSAERPKGSFSTLEIQRTEQGDSAMYLCAAHLGVGYGYTFGSGTRLTVV.

The rearrangement joins TRBV19 to TRBJ1-2, with 8 bases fitting TRBD1. Germline V gene data show CDR1 as LNHDA and CDR2 as SQIVND (reference sequence). CDR3 length: 15 amino acids. With 3 bases clipped from V and 1 base from J, the junction kept 4 bases outside the gene matches. Here the CDR3 DNA reads TGTGCCAGTAGTATCGACAGGGGCGGTAACTATGGCTACACCTTC. This gives the protein CASSIDRGGNYGYTF.

The chain carries TRBV25-1 and TRBJ2-5; unclear D gene. CDR1 and CDR2 (germline): MGHDK, SYGVNS. Trimming pared 3 bases from V and 2 bases from J, leaving 10 bases between. This CDR3 comprises 14 residues. The CDR3 DNA is TGTGCCAGCAGTGACCACAGCATGCAAGAGACCCAGTACTTC. Translation: CASSDHSMQETQYF.

In DNA, the CDR3 is TGTGCCAGTAGTATCTATACAGCAGGACAAGAGACCCAGTACTTC. This gives the protein CASSIYTAGQETQYF. The rearrangement joins TRBV19 to TRBJ2-5; unclear D gene. Trimming removed 3 bases at V and 2 bases at J, with 13 bases between. CDR3 size: 15 residues. From germline, CDR1 is LNHDA and CDR2 SQIVND (reference sequence).

V usage is TRBV19 and J usage is TRBJ1-1, with TRBD1 identical over 10 bases. Germline lookup yields CDR1 LNHDA and CDR2 SQIVND (reference sequence). The CDR3 is 15 residues long. Losses at the gene ends were 7 bases for V and 1 base for J; bases not matched to a gene: 6. Written as DNA, the CDR3 is TGTGCCAGTACCCCCGGGACAGGGGAGAACACTGAAGCTTTCTTT. Translated, it gives CASTPGTGENTEAFF.

The sample holds a few counts of this clone. This sequence joins TRBV5-4 and TRBJ2-7; tentative D call: TRBD2 (6 bases). Germline assignment: CDR1 SGHNT and CDR2 YYREEE (reference sequence). There are 14 residues in the CDR3. Trimming left V 4 bases short and J 5 bases short, with 16 bases between. The CDR3, as DNA: TGTGCCAGCAGCGGGGCGGGAAGTCCAAACGAGCAGTACTTC. The encoded protein is CASSGAGSPNEQYF.